This TCR beta chain was found in a study of blood T cell repertoires in COVID-19. Study as a whole: Sources were T cells, B-cell-depleted T cells, or PBMCs; the material itself was cDNA or gDNA.

Repertoires were generated with immunoSEQ multiplex PCR, while TCRdb's copy carries only in-frame clones and drops some. The table has under 250,000 clones, about four fifths seen once. Between the trimmed V and J ends, which lost 6 bases and 9 bases, there was a span of 15 bases. The CDR3 has 12 residues. Germline CDR1 reads MNHEY; CDR2 reads SVGAGI. This TCR was recovered from a man under 40 who had recovered from COVID-19. The V call is TRBV6-5, the J call TRBJ2-7; perhaps TRBD1 as D (5 bases). Sequenced input: peripheral blood. The CDR3 protein is CASSDSRVMQYF. In nucleotides, the CDR3 is TGTGCCAGCAGCGACAGTCGGGTCATGCAGTACTTC.